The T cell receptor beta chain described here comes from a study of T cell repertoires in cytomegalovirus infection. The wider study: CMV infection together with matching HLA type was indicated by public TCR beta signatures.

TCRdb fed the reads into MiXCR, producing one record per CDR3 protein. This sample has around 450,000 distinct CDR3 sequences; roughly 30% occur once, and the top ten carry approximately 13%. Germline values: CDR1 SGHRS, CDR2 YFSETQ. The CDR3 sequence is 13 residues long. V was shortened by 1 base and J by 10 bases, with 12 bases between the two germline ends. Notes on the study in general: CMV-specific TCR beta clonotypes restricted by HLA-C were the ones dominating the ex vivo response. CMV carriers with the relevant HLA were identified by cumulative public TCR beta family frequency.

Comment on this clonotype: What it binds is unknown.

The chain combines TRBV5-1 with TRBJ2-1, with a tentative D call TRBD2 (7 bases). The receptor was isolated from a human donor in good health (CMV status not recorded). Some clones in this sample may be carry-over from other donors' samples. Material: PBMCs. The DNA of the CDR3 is TGCGCCAGCAGCTTGCGGGGGGCGGAGGAGCAGTTCTTC. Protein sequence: CASSLRGAEEQFF.